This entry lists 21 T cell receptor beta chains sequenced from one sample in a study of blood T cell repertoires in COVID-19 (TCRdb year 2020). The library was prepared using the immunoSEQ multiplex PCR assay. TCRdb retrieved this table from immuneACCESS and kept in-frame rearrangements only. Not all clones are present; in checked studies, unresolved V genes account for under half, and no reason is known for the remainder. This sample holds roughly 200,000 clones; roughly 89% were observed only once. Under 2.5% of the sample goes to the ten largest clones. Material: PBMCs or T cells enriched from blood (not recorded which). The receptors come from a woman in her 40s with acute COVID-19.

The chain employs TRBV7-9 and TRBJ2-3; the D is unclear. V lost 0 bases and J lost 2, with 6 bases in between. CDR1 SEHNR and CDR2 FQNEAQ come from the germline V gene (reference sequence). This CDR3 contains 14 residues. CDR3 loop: CASSLAAFTDTQYF. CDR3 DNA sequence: TGTGCCAGCAGCTTAGCTGCGTTCACAGATACGCAGTATTTT. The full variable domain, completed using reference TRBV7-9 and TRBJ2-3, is DTGVSQNPRHKITKRGQNVTFRCDPISEHNRLYWYRQTLGQGPEFLTYFQNEAQLEKSRLLSDRFSAERPKGSFSTLEIQRTEQGDSAMYLCASSLAAFTDTQYFGPGTRLTVL.

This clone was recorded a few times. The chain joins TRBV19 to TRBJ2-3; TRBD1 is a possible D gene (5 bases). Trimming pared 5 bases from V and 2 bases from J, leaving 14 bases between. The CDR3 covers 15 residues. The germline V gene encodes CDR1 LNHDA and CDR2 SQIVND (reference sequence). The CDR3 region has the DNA TGTGCCAGTAGTCGGAGACAGCTAAACACAGATACGCAGTATTTT. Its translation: CASSRRQLNTDTQYF.

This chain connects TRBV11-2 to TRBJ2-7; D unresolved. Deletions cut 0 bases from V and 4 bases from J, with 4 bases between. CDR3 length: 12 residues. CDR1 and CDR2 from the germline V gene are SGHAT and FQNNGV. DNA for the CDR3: TGTGCCAGCAGCTTAGATAGTTACGAGCAGTACTTC. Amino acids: CASSLDSYEQYF. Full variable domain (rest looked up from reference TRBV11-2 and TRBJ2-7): EAGVAQSPRYKIIEKRQSVAFWCNPISGHATLYWYQQILGQGPKLLIQFQNNGVVDDSQLPKDRFSAERLKGVDSTLKIQPAKLEDSAVYLCASSLDSYEQYFGPGTRLTVT.

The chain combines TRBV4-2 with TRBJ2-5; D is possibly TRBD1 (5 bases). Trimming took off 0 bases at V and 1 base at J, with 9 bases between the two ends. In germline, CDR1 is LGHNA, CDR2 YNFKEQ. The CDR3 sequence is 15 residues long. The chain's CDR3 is CASSQDNQGQETQYF. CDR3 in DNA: TGTGCCAGCAGCCAAGACAACCAGGGCCAAGAGACCCAGTACTTC.

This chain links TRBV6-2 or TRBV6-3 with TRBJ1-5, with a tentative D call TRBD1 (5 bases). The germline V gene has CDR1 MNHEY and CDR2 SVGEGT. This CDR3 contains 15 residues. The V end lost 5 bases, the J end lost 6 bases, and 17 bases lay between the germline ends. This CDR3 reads CASSQGFNKGQPQHF. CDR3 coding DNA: TGTGCCAGCAGTCAGGGATTCAATAAAGGTCAGCCCCAGCATTTT.

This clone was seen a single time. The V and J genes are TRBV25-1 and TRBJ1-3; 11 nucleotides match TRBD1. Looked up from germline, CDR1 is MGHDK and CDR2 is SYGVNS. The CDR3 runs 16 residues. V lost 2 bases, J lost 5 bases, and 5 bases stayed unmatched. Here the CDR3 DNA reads TGTGCCAGCAGTGAAATAGGGACAGGGGGTAGAAACACCATATATTTT. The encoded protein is CASSEIGTGGRNTIYF.

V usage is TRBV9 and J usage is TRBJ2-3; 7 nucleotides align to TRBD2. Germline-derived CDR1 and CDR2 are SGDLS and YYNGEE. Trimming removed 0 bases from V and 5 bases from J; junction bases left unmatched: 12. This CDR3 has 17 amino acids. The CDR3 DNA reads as TGTGCCAGCAGCGTAGTCGGGGGGAACCCGAGCGGAGATACGCAGTATTTT. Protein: CASSVVGGNPSGDTQYF.

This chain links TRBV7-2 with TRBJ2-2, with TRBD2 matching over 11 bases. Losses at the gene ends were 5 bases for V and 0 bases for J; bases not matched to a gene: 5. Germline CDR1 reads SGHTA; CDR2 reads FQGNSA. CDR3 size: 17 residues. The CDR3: CASSLTTSGANTGELFF. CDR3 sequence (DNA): TGTGCCAGCAGCCTTACGACTAGCGGGGCGAACACCGGGGAGCTGTTTTTT.

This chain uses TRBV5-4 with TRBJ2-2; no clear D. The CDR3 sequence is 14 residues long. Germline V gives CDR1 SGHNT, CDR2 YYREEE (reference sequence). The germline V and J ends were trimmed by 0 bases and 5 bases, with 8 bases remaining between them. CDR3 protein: CASSLDPGTGELFF. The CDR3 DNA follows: TGTGCCAGCAGCTTGGACCCCGGGACCGGGGAGCTGTTTTTT.

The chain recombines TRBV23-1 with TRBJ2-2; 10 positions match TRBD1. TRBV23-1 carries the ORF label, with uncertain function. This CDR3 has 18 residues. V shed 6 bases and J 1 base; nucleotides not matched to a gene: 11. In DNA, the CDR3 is TGCGCCAGCAGCTATGACAGGGGGCGAATCAGGAACACCGGGGAGCTGTTTTTT. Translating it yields CASSYDRGRIRNTGELFF.

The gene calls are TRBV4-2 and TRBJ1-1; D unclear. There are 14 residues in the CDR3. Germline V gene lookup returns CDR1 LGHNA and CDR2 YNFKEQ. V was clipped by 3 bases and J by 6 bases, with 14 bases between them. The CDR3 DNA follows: TGTGCCAGCAGCCAGAGGGCCCAGGTTCCTGAAGCTTTCTTT. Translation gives CASSQRAQVPEAFF.

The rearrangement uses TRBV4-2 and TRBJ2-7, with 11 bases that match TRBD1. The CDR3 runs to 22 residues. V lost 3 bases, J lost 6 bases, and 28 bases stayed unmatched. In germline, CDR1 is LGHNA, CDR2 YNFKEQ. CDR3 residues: CASSHSGTGGLSGRVERSEQYF. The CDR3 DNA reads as TGTGCCAGCAGCCACTCCGGGACAGGGGGATTGAGCGGGAGAGTTGAGAGGAGCGAGCAGTACTTC.

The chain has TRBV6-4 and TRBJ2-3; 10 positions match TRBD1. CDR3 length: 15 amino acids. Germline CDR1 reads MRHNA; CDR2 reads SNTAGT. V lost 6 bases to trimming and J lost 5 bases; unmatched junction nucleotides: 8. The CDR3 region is CASSPGTGEVDTQYF. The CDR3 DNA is TGTGCCAGCAGCCCCGGGACAGGGGAGGTAGATACGCAGTATTTT.

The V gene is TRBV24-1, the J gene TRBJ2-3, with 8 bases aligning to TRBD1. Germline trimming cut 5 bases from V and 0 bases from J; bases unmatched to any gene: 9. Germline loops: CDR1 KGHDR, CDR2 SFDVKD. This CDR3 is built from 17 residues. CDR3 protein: CATSVPPGTGSTDTQYF. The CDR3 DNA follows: TGTGCCACCAGTGTACCCCCCGGGACAGGCAGCACAGATACGCAGTATTTT.

The chain's CDR3 is CASSPSTGVTDGYTF. Here the CDR3 DNA reads TGTGCCAGTAGTCCTTCGACAGGGGTTACGGATGGCTACACCTTC. This chain links TRBV19 with TRBJ1-2; 8 nucleotides align to TRBD1. CDR1 is LNHDA, CDR2 SQIVND, per germline (reference sequence). The CDR3 sequence is 15 residues long. The V gene end was trimmed by 5 bases and the J gene end by 6 bases; junction bases not matched to a gene: 11.

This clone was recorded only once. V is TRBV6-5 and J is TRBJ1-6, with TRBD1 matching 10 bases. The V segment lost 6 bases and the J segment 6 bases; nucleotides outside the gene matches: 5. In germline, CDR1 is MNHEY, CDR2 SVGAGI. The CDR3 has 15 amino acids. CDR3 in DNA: TGTGCCAGCAGACCCCGGACAGGGGGTAATTCACCCCTCCACTTT. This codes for CASRPRTGGNSPLHF.

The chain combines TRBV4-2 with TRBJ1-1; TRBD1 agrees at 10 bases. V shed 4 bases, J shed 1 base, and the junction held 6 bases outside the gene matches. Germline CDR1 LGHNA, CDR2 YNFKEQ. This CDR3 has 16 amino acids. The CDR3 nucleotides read TGTGCCAGCAGCCTGAGACAGGGGGCTGGGAACACTGAAGCTTTCTTT. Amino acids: CASSLRQGAGNTEAFF.

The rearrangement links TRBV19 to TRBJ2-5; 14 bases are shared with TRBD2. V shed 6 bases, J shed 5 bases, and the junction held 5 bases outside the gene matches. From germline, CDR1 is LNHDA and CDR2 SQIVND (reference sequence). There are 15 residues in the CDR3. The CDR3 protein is CASRGLAGDFETQYF. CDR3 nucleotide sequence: TGTGCCAGTAGGGGACTAGCGGGAGACTTCGAGACCCAGTACTTC.

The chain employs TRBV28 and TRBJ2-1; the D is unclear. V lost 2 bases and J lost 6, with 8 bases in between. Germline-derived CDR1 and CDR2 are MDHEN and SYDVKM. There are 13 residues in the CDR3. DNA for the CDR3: TGTGCCAGCAGTTTAATCGTCCTCAATGAGCAGTTCTTC. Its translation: CASSLIVLNEQFF.

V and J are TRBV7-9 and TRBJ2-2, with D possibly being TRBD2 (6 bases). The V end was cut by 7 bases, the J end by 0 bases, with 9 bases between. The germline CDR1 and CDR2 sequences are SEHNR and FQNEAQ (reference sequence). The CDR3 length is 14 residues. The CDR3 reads CASIGTANTGELFF. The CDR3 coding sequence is TGTGCCAGCATCGGGACTGCGAACACCGGGGAGCTGTTTTTT.

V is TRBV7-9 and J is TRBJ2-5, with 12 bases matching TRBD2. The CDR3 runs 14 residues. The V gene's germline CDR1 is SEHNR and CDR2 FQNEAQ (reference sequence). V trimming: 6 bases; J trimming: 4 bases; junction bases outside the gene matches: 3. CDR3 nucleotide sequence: TGTGCCAGCAGGACTAGCGGGGGAGGAGAGACCCAGTACTTC. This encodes CASRTSGGGETQYF.